This TCR beta chain was recorded in a study of identical twins. Broader study findings: Possibly, invariant MAIT and iNKT cells partly confounded zero-insertion analyses. A lower insertion count was a feature of abundant cord blood beta clonotypes, with no such feature in memory repertoires.

This clonotype was seen a few times. As yet, its antigen is unknown. The germline V gene encodes CDR1 DFQATT and CDR2 SNEGSKA (reference sequence). The trim removed 1 base at V and 2 bases at J, leaving 1 base unmatched. This CDR3 is built from 13 residues. MiXCR was run by TCRdb on the 5' RACE reads, yielding one entry per CDR3 protein. This sample carries around 490,000 distinct CDR3 sequences, approximately 20% of them seen once, and the ten largest clones take approximately 0.52%. This same sample was also taken into another study, of yellow fever vaccine responses in identical twins.

This clonotype originated in a young woman in good health. The sequencing sample was made of CD4+ T cells sorted from blood. The chain is built from TRBV20-1 and TRBJ2-7, with 8 bases lining up with TRBD1. The CDR3 sequence: CSARVTGAYEQYF. CDR3 coding DNA: TGCAGTGCTAGAGTGACAGGGGCCTACGAGCAGTACTTC.